Sequencing of this T cell receptor beta chain was carried out in a study of cytomegalovirus exposure and HLA in healthy donors. Germline values: CDR1 SGHTA, CDR2 FQGNSA. The CDR3 has 14 amino acids. Trimming took 5 bases from V and 3 from J; bases not matched to a gene: 7. The donors (healthy individuals) were bone marrow donors. General study results and limits: Most likely, a cluster of highly shared sequence variants arose as a sequencing artifact. Researchers reported in a later analysis that a missense DCLRE1C variant was tied to TCR beta V- and J-gene trimming.

Primers: 60 Vbeta forward and 13 Jbeta reverse. Some clones are missing from TCRdb's copy, which holds only in-frame ones; the method was immunoSEQ multiplex PCR. This sample yields roughly 86,000 clones, of which 60% to 80% are seen a single time; about 6.1% belongs to the top ten. This clone was detected only once. Its matching antigen is unknown. This receptor was identified in a female donor in good health and CMV-seronegative. Sequencing input: PBMCs. This chain links TRBV7-2 with TRBJ2-7; 7 nucleotides align to TRBD2. CDR3 nucleotide sequence: TGTGCCAGCAGCAGCGGGATGATTGGCTACGAGCAGTACTTC. It encodes CASSSGMIGYEQYF.